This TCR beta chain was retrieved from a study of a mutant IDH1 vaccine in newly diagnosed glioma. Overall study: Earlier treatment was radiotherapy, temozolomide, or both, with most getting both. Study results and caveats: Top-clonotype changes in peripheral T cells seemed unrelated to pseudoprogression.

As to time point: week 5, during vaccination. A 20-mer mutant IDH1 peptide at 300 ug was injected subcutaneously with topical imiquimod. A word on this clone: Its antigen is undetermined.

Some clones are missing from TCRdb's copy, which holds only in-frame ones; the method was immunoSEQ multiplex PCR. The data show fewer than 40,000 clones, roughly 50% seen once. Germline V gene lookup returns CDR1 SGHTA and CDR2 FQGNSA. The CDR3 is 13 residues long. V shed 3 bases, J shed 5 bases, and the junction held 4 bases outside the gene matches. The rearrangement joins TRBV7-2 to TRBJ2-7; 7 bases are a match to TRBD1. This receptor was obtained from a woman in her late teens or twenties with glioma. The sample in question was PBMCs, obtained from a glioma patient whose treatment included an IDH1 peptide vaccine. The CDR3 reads CASSFNTGDEQYF. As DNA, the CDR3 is TGTGCCAGCAGCTTCAATACAGGGGACGAGCAGTACTTC. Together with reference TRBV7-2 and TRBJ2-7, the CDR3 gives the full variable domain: GAGVSQSPSNKVTEKGKDVELRCDPISGHTALYWYRQSLGQGLEFLIYFQGNSAPDKSGLPSDRFSAERTGGSVSTLTIQRTQQEDSAVYLCASSFNTGDEQYFGPGTRLTVT.